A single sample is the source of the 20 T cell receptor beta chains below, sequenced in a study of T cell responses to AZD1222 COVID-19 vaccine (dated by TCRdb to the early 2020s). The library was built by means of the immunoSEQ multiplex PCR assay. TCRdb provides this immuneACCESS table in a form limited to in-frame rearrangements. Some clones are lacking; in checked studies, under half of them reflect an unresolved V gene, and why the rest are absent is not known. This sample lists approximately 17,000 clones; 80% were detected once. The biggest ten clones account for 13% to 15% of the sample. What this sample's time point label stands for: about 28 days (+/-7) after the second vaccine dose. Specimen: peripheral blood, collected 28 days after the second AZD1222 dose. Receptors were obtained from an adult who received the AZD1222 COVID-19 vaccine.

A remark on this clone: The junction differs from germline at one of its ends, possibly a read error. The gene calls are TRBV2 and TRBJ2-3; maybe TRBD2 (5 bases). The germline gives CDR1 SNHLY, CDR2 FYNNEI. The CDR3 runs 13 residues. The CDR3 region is CASSRPGFTNGDF. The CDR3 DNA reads TGTGCCAGCAGCCGTCCGGGGTTTACAAACGGGGATTTT.

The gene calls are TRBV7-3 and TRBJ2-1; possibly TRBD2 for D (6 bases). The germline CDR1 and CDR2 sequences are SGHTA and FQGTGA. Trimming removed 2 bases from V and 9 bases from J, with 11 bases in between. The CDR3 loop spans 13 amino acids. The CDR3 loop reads CASSLDGGGEQFF. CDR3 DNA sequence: TGTGCCAGCAGCTTAGACGGGGGAGGTGAGCAGTTCTTC.

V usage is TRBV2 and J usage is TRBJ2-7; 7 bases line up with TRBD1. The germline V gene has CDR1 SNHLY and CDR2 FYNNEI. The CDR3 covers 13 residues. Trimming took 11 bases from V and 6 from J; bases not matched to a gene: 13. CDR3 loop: CAGGADRVAEQYF. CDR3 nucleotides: TGTGCCGGTGGGGCCGACAGGGTGGCCGAGCAGTACTTC.

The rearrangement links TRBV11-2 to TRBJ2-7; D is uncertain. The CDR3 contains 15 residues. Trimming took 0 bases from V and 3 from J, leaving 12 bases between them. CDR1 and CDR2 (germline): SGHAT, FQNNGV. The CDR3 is CASSLDIVTNYEQYF. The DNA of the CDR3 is TGTGCCAGCAGCTTAGATATAGTTACTAACTACGAGCAGTACTTC.

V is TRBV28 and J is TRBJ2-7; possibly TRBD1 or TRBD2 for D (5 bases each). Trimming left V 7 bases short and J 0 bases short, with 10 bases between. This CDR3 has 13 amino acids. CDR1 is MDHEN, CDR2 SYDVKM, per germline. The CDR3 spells CASIAGSSYEQYF. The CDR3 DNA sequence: TGTGCCAGCATTGCAGGGAGCTCCTACGAGCAGTACTTC.

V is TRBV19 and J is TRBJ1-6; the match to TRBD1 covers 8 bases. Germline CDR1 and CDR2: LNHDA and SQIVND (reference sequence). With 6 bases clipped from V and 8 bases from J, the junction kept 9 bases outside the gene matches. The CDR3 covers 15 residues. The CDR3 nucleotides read TGTGCCAGTAGCACCGAACAGGGACAGGATTCACCCCTCCACTTT. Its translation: CASSTEQGQDSPLHF.

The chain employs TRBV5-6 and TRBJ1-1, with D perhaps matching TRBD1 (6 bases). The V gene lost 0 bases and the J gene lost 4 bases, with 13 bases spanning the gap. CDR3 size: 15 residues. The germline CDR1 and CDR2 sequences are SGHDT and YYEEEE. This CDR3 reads CASSLGTGRGTEAFF. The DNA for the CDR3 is TGTGCCAGCAGCTTGGGTACAGGGCGGGGCACTGAAGCTTTCTTT.

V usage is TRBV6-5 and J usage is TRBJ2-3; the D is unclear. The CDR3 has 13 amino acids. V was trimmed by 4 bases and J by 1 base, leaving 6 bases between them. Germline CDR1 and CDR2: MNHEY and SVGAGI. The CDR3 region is CASSFQGTDTQYF. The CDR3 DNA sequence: TGTGCCAGCAGTTTCCAGGGCACAGATACGCAGTATTTT.

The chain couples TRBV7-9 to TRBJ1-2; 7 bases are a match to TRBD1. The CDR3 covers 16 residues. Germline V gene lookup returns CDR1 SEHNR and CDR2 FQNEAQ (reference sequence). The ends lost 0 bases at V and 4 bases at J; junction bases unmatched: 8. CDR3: CASSLADRVFPYGYTF. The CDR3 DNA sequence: TGTGCCAGCAGCTTAGCCGACAGGGTATTTCCCTATGGCTACACCTTC.

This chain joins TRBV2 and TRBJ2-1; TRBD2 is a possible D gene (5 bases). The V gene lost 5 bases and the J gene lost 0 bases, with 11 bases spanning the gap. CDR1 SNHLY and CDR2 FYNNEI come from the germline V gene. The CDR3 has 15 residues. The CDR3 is CASSLLEGSYNEQFF. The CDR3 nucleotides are TGTGCCAGCAGTCTCCTCGAGGGCTCCTACAATGAGCAGTTCTTC.

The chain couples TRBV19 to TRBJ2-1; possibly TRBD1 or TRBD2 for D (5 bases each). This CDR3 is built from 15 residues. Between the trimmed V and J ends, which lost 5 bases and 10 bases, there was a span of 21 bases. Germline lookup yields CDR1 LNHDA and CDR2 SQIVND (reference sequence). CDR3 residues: CASSLTRGPRKEQFF. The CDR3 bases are TGTGCCAGTAGTCTAACCCGGGGCCCTAGGAAGGAGCAGTTCTTC.

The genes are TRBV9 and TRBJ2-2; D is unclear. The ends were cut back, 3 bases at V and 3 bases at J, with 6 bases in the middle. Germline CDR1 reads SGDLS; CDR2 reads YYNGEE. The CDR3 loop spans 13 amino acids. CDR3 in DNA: TGTGCCAGCAGCGCTGCGGACACCGGGGAGCTGTTTTTT. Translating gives CASSAADTGELFF.

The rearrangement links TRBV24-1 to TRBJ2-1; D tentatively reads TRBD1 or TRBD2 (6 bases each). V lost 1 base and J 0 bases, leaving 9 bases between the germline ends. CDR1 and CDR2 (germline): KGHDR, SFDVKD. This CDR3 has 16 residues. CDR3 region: CATSDLGGSSYNEQFF. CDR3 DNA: TGTGCCACCAGTGATTTAGGGGGGAGCTCCTACAATGAGCAGTTCTTC.

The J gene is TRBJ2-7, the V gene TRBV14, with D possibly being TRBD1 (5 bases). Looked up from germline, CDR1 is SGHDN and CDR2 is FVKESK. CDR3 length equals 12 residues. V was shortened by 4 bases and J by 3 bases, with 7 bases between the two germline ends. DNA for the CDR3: TGTGCCAGCAGCCTCCAGGGCTACGAGCAGTACTTC. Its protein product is CASSLQGYEQYF.

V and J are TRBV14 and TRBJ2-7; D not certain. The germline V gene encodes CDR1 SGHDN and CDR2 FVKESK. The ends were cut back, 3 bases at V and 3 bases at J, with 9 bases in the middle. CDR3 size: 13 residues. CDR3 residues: CASSQGWGYEQYF. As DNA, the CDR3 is TGTGCCAGCAGCCAGGGTTGGGGCTACGAGCAGTACTTC.

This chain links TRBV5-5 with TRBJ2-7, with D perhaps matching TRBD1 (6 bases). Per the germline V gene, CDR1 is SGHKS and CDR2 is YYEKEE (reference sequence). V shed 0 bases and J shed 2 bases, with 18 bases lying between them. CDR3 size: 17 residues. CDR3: CASSLEGHQKGPYEQYF. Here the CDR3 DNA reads TGTGCCAGCAGCTTGGAGGGACACCAAAAGGGACCCTACGAGCAGTACTTC.

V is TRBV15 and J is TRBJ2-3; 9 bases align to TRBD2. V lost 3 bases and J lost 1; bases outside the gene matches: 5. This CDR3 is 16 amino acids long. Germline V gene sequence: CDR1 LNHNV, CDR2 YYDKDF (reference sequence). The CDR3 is CATSSARGGGTDTQYF. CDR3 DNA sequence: TGTGCCACCAGCAGTGCGCGGGGGGGCGGCACAGATACGCAGTATTTT.

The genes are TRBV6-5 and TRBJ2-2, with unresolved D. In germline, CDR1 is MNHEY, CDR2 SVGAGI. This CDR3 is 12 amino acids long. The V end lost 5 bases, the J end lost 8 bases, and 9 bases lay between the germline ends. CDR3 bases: TGTGCCAGCAGTAATGGCGGAGGGGAGCTGTTTTTT. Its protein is CASSNGGGELFF.

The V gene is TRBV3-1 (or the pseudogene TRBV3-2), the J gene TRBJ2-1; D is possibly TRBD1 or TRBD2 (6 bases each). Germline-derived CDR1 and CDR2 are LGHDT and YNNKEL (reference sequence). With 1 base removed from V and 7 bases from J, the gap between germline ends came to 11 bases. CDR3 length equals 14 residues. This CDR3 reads CASSQAGAGNEQFF. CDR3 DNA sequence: TGTGCCAGCAGCCAAGCGGGGGCGGGAAATGAGCAGTTCTTC.

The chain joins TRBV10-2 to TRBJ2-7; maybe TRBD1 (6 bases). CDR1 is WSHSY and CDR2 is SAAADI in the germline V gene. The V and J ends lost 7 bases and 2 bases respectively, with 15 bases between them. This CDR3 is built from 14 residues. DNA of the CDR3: TGCGCCAGCACTCCCGGGACACCTACCTACGAGCAGTACTTC. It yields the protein CASTPGTPTYEQYF.